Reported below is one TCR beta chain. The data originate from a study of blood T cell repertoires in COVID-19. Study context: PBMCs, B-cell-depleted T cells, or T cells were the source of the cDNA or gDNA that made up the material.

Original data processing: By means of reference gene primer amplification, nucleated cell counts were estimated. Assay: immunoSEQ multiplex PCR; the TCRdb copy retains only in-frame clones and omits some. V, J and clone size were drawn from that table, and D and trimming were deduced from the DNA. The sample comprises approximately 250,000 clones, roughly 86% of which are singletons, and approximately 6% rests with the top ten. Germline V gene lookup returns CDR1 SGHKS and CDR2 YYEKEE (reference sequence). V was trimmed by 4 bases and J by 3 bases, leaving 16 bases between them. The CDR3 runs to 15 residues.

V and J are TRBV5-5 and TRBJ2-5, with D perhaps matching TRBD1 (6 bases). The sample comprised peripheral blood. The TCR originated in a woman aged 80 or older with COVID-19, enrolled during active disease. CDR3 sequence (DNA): TGTGCCAGCAGCCCCGCCCCAGGGACAAAAGAGACCCAGTACTTC. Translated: CASSPAPGTKETQYF. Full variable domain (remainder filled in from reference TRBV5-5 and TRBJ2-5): DAGVTQSPTHLIKTRGQQVTLRCSPISGHKSVSWYQQVLGQGPQFIFQYYEKEERGRGNFPDRFSARQFPNYSSELNVNALLLGDSALYLCASSPAPGTKETQYFGPGTRLLVL.